The 27 T cell receptor beta chains below all came from one sample that was sequenced in a study of Graves' ophthalmopathy and Graves' hyperthyroidism (dated by TCRdb to between 2018 and 2020). The sequencer was an Illumina HiSeq 2000. TCR beta CDR3 regions were amplified from RNA transcripts for repertoire sequencing. The first round of RT-PCR was done with HTBI primers and the Qiagen OneStep RT-PCR kit, and was followed by a second round of multiplex PCR, then size selection and purification. Using fastp at Q25 and MiXCR, TCRdb reprocessed the public reads and kept productive beta chains. For every CDR3 protein sequence, its rows merge into one entry that carries the most common genes and DNA. The table for this sample lists 680,000 or so distinct CDR3 sequences; approximately 21% of them were counted only once. Roughly 6.9% of the sample belongs to the ten largest clones. Sequencing was performed on peripheral blood. The receptors derive from a woman between 18 and 30 years old with stable Graves' hyperthyroidism. Some clones in this sample may be carry-over from other donors' samples. Donor details come from another sample of the same person, matched by shared clones.

This clonotype has a count of ten or more. This chain uses TRBV12-3 or TRBV12-4 with TRBJ2-7; TRBD2 matches 10 bases. The CDR3 sequence is 16 residues long. With 1 base clipped from V and 0 bases from J, the junction kept 3 bases outside the gene matches. CDR3 DNA: TGTGCCAGCAGTTTAGGGGGACTAGCGACCTCCTACGAGCAGTACTTC. Translated: CASSLGGLATSYEQYF.

J is TRBJ1-1 and V is TRBV6-5, with TRBD1 as a possible D gene (5 bases). CDR3 length equals 15 residues. Germline V CDR1 and CDR2: MNHEY, SVGAGI. The V end was cut by 4 bases, the J end by 4 bases, with 16 bases between. In DNA, the CDR3 is TGTGCCAGCAGTTCGGCAGGGAGTAGGCTCACTGAAGCTTTCTTT. Residues: CASSSAGSRLTEAFF.

This clonotype was detected many times. The genes are TRBV20-1 and TRBJ2-5; TRBD2 matches at 10 bases. CDR3 length equals 16 residues. V was pared by 6 bases and J by 0 bases, with 10 bases of the junction left unmatched. Germline V gene data show CDR1 as DFQATT and CDR2 as SNEGSKA (reference sequence). CDR3 sequence (DNA): TGCAGTGCGGTTAGCGGGAGGTCGAGGTACCAAGAGACCCAGTACTTC. Protein sequence: CSAVSGRSRYQETQYF.

V gene TRBV29-1 combines with J gene TRBJ2-3; 7 bases match TRBD2. The junction had 7 bases not matched to a gene; V was cut back by 8 bases and J by 5 bases. The germline V gene has CDR1 SQVTM and CDR2 ANQGSEA. The CDR3 runs 12 residues. The CDR3 sequence: CSTGLVGDTQYF. Here the CDR3 DNA reads TGCAGCACCGGACTAGTCGGAGATACGCAGTATTTT.

This clonotype was found a few times. CDR3 nucleotide sequence: TGTGCCAGCAGCTTAGGGGCGGGACATGGCTACACCTTC. Its protein is CASSLGAGHGYTF. The V call is TRBV11-2, the J call TRBJ1-2, with a weak D call TRBD1 (5 bases). Germline V CDR1 and CDR2: SGHAT, FQNNGV. Trimming took off 1 base at V and 6 bases at J, with 9 bases between the two ends. The CDR3 extends over 13 amino acids.

This clonotype came up many times. J is TRBJ1-2 and V is TRBV6-4, with D possibly being TRBD1 (6 bases). Germline CDR1 is MRHNA and CDR2 is SNTAGT. CDR3 length equals 14 residues. V was trimmed by 3 bases and J by 0 bases, leaving 8 bases between them. The CDR3 sequence: CASSEDRSNYGYTF. The CDR3 region has the DNA TGTGCCAGCAGTGAGGACAGATCTAACTATGGCTACACCTTC.

This CDR3 is CASRIFQGNNSPLHF. The CDR3 bases are TGTGCCAGCAGAATATTCCAGGGCAATAATTCACCCCTCCACTTT. V gene TRBV12-3 or TRBV12-4 combines with J gene TRBJ1-6; tentatively, D is TRBD1 (5 bases). Between the trimmed V and J ends, which lost 6 bases and 5 bases, there was a span of 14 bases. The CDR3 covers 15 residues.

About this clonotype: With a much larger clone just one base away, this may be a read error. The chain carries TRBV25-1 and TRBJ2-4; 7 bases fit TRBD2. The CDR3 has 17 amino acids. The V segment lost 1 base and the J segment 2 bases; nucleotides outside the gene matches: 8. Germline values: CDR1 MGHDK, CDR2 SYGVNS. This CDR3 is CASSESPQGGTKNIQYF. In DNA, the CDR3 is TGTGCCAGCAGTGAATCTCCCCAGGGAGGGACCAAAAACATTCAGTACTTC.

The table lists this clonotype with many counts. The J gene is TRBJ2-7, the V gene TRBV20-1; a weak D match, TRBD2 (6 bases). CDR1 and CDR2 (germline): DFQATT, SNEGSKA (reference sequence). The ends were cut back, 5 bases at V and 3 bases at J, with 14 bases in the middle. The CDR3 runs to 13 residues. The CDR3 DNA reads as TGCAGTGCTGCCCGGGACTCCCACTACGAGCAGTACTTC. Protein sequence: CSAARDSHYEQYF.

This clonotype was picked up a small number of times. This chain joins TRBV3-1 and TRBJ1-1; D is ambiguous. The CDR3 spans 14 residues. V was trimmed by 2 bases and J by 6 bases, leaving 13 bases between them. Germline CDR1 reads LGHDT; CDR2 reads YNNKEL (reference sequence). As DNA, the CDR3 is TGTGCCAGCAGCCAATACGGACGGTACTCTGAAGCTTTCTTT. It encodes CASSQYGRYSEAFF. Filled out from reference TRBV3-1 and TRBJ1-1, the complete variable domain reads DTAVSQTPKYLVTQMGNDKSIKCEQNLGHDTMYWYKQDSKKFLKIMFSYNNKELIINETVPNRFSPKSPDKAHLNLHINSLELGDSAVYFCASSQYGRYSEAFFGQGTRLTVV.

The V call is TRBV12-3 or TRBV12-4, the J call TRBJ2-7; D unclear. The CDR3 length is 13 residues. Trimming removed 6 bases from V and 6 bases from J, with 15 bases in between. The CDR3 reads CASSPATEFEQYF. CDR3 in DNA: TGTGCCAGCAGCCCCGCGACTGAATTCGAGCAGTACTTC.

This clonotype has at least ten counts. A junction end diverges from the germline sequence, so it may reflect a read error. The V call is TRBV12-3 or TRBV12-4, the J call TRBJ2-4; D is perhaps TRBD1 (5 bases). The CDR3 sequence is 13 residues long. CDR3 DNA sequence: TGTGCCAGCAGTTTAATCAGGGATGGCATTAAGTACTTC. Translation: CASSLIRDGIKYF.

This clonotype was recorded many times. The chain joins TRBV20-1 to TRBJ2-5; possible D gene TRBD2, 6 bases. This CDR3 has 12 residues. The V and J ends lost 3 bases and 3 bases respectively, with 8 bases between them. The germline V gene has CDR1 DFQATT and CDR2 SNEGSKA (reference sequence). The chain's CDR3 is CSASGSKETQYF. The CDR3 DNA sequence: TGCAGTGCTAGCGGGAGTAAAGAGACCCAGTACTTC.

J is TRBJ1-2 and V is TRBV30, with TRBD1 matching over 8 bases. The CDR3 covers 14 residues. Per germline, CDR1 GTSNPN and CDR2 SVGIG (reference sequence). V shed 0 bases, J shed 7 bases, and the junction held 7 bases outside the gene matches. CDR3 in DNA: TGTGCCTGGAGTGTAAGGAGACAGGGGTTTGGCTACACCTTC. Its protein is CAWSVRRQGFGYTF.

The chain links TRBV6-1 to TRBJ2-7; D remains ambiguous. V lost 6 bases and J 0 bases, leaving 12 bases between the germline ends. Germline-derived CDR1 and CDR2 are MNHNS and SASEGT. The CDR3 spans 14 residues. Here the CDR3 reads CASRSRSYSYEQYF. CDR3 nucleotides: TGTGCCAGCAGATCCCGTTCCTACTCCTACGAGCAGTACTTC.

This clonotype came up many times. This chain links TRBV28 with TRBJ2-7; D gene unclear. V was clipped by 3 bases and J by 5 bases, with 5 bases between them. The CDR3 sequence is 11 residues long. The germline V gene encodes CDR1 MDHEN and CDR2 SYDVKM. CDR3 coding DNA: TGTGCCAGCAGTTTTAGGAACGAGCAGTACTTC. It yields the protein CASSFRNEQYF. Drawing the rest from reference TRBV28 and TRBJ2-7, the complete variable domain is DVKVTQSSRYLVKRTGEKVFLECVQDMDHENMFWYRQDPGLGLRLIYFSYDVKMKEKGDIPEGYSVSREKKERFSLILESASTNQTSMYLCASSFRNEQYFGPGTRLTVT.

This clonotype was counted many times. The V call is TRBV19, the J call TRBJ1-1, with 8 positions matching TRBD1. The CDR3 contains 14 residues. V shed 5 bases and J 6 bases; nucleotides not matched to a gene: 8. Germline V CDR1 and CDR2: LNHDA, SQIVND (reference sequence). The CDR3 reads CASSPFRGPAEAFF. The CDR3, as DNA: TGTGCCAGTAGTCCGTTCAGGGGGCCGGCTGAAGCTTTCTTT.

The sample holds a few counts of this clonotype. Possible read error: a much larger clone is one base away. V gene TRBV7-2 combines with J gene TRBJ1-1; D is undetermined. With 10 bases removed from V and 4 bases from J, the gap between germline ends came to 16 bases. Germline lookup yields CDR1 SGHTA and CDR2 FQGNSA. The CDR3 loop spans 13 amino acids. The CDR3 coding sequence is TGTGCCAACGTCTGGGAGCGGGGCACTGAAGCTTTCTTT. Translated, it gives CANVWERGTEAFF.

The genes are TRBV19 and TRBJ2-7; D not certain. From germline, CDR1 is LNHDA and CDR2 SQIVND (reference sequence). CDR3 length equals 16 residues. The V and J ends lost 1 base and 0 bases respectively, with 13 bases between them. DNA for the CDR3: TGTGCCAGTAGTATAGGAAACCAGAAAGGCTCCTACGAGCAGTACTTC. Amino acid sequence: CASSIGNQKGSYEQYF.

The chain uses TRBV3-1 and TRBJ1-3, with TRBD1 as a possible D gene (5 bases). The CDR3 contains 17 residues. Germline lookup yields CDR1 LGHDT and CDR2 YNNKEL (reference sequence). Between the trimmed V and J ends, which lost 3 bases and 0 bases, there was a span of 15 bases. Here the CDR3 reads CASSQTGGGFSGNTIYF. The DNA of the CDR3 is TGTGCCAGCAGCCAGACCGGGGGAGGCTTCTCTGGAAACACCATATATTTT.

This clonotype was detected many times. The V and J genes are TRBV11-1 and TRBJ2-2; 10 positions match TRBD2. Germline lookup yields CDR1 SGHAT and CDR2 FQDESV (reference sequence). This CDR3 region has 16 residues. With V trimmed by 5 bases and J by 4 bases, 7 bases remained unmatched. The CDR3 DNA reads TGTGCCAGCAGCGCCCCTAGCGGGAGCGTCACCGGGGAGCTGTTTTTT. Protein product: CASSAPSGSVTGELFF.

This clonotype was observed a few times. The chain uses TRBV6-1 and TRBJ1-5, with 9 nucleotides matching TRBD1. V was clipped by 8 bases and J by 5 bases; unmatched bases: 7. Germline CDR1 is MNHNS and CDR2 is SASEGT. The CDR3 consists of 14 residues. The CDR3 DNA reads as TGTGCCAGCGGTGTTAGACAGGGGGATCAGCCCCAGCATTTT. The encoded protein is CASGVRQGDQPQHF.

This clonotype was counted at least ten times. The V call is TRBV28, the J call TRBJ2-5; D ambiguous. Between the trimmed V and J ends, which lost 1 base and 1 base, there was a span of 13 bases. Germline assignment: CDR1 MDHEN and CDR2 SYDVKM. The CDR3 runs 16 residues. The CDR3 spells CASSLSPRIAQETQYF. CDR3 in DNA: TGTGCCAGCAGTTTATCCCCAAGGATTGCCCAAGAGACCCAGTACTTC.

J is TRBJ1-5 and V is TRBV10-3; 10 nucleotides align to TRBD1. The CDR3 contains 16 residues. V lost 6 bases to trimming and J lost 1 base; unmatched junction nucleotides: 6. CDR1 is ENHRY and CDR2 is SYGVKD in the germline V gene. As DNA, the CDR3 is TGTGCCATCAGGGACAGGGGGGGGGGAAGCAATCAGCCCCAGCATTTT. Its translation: CAIRDRGGGSNQPQHF.

This clonotype came up many times. The chain has TRBV6-1 and TRBJ2-7, with D maybe TRBD1 (5 bases). Germline V gene sequence: CDR1 MNHNS, CDR2 SASEGT. V lost 3 bases and J 5 bases, leaving 8 bases between the germline ends. The CDR3 consists of 12 residues. The CDR3 region is CASSDYRNEQYF. CDR3 DNA: TGTGCCAGCAGTGACTACAGGAACGAGCAGTACTTC.

This clonotype has at least ten counts. The V call is TRBV7-2, the J call TRBJ2-5; 7 bases are shared with TRBD2. With 3 bases clipped from V and 4 bases from J, the junction kept 11 bases outside the gene matches. CDR3 size: 16 residues. Germline V gene data show CDR1 as SGHTA and CDR2 as FQGNSA. The CDR3 loop reads CASSFQGLAVGETQYF. The CDR3 DNA is TGTGCCAGCAGCTTTCAGGGTCTAGCGGTAGGAGAGACCCAGTACTTC.

This clonotype was recorded many times. The chain joins TRBV28 to TRBJ2-7; 8 bases align to TRBD1. V was pared by 5 bases and J by 2 bases, with 8 bases of the junction left unmatched. In germline, CDR1 is MDHEN, CDR2 SYDVKM. The CDR3 is 15 amino acids. CDR3 loop: CASSPGTGVAYEQYF. The CDR3 DNA reads TGTGCCAGCAGTCCAGGGACAGGTGTAGCCTACGAGCAGTACTTC.